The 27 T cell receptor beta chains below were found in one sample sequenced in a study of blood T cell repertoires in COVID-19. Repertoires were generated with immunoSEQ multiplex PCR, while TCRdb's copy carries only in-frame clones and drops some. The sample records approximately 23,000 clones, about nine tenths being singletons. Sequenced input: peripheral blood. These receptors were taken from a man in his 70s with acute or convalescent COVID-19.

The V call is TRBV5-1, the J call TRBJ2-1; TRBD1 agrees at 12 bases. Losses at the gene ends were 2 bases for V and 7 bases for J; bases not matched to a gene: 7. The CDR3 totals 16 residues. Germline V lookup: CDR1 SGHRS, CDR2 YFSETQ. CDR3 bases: TGCGCCAGCAGCTTTTGGGGACAGGGGGCGGGTAATGAGCAGTTCTTC. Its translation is CASSFWGQGAGNEQFF.

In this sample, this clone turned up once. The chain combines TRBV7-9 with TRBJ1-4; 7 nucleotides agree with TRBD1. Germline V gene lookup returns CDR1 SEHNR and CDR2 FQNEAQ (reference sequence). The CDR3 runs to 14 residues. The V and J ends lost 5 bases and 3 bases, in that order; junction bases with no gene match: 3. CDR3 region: CASSAGQPNEKLFF. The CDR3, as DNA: TGTGCCAGCAGCGCGGGACAGCCTAATGAAAAACTGTTTTTT.

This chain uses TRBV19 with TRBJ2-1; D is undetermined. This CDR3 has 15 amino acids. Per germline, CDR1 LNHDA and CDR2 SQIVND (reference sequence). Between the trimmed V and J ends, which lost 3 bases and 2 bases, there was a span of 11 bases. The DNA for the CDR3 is TGTGCCAGTAGTATTGGTCAGTACACCTACAATGAGCAGTTCTTC. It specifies CASSIGQYTYNEQFF.

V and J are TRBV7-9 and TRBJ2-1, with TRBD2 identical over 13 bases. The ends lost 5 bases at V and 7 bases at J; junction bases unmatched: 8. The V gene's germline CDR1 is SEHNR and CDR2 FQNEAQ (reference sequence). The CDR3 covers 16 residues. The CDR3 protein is CASSPGLAGAGNEQFF. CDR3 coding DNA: TGTGCCAGCAGCCCAGGACTAGCGGGAGCGGGTAATGAGCAGTTCTTC. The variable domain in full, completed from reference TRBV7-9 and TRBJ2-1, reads DTGVSQNPRHKITKRGQNVTFRCDPISEHNRLYWYRQTLGQGPEFLTYFQNEAQLEKSRLLSDRFSAERPKGSFSTLEIQRTEQGDSAMYLCASSPGLAGAGNEQFFGPGTRLTVL.

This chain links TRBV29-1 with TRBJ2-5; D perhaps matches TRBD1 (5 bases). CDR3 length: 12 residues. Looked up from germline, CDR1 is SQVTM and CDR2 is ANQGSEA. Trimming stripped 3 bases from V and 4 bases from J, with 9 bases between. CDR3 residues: CSVEQGSETQYF. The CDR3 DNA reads TGCAGCGTTGAGCAGGGCTCAGAGACCCAGTACTTC.

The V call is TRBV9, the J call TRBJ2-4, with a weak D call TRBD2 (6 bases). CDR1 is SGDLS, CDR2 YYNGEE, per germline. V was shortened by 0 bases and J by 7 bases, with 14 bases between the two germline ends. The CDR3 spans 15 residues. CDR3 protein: CASSVDTRGSNIQYF. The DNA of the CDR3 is TGTGCCAGCAGCGTAGACACGCGGGGATCGAACATTCAGTACTTC.

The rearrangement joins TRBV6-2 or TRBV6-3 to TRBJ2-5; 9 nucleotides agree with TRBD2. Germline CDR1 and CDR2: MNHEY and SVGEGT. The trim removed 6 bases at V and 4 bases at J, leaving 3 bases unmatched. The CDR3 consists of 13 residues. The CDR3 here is CASSILAGETQYF. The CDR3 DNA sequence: TGTGCCAGCAGCATACTAGCGGGAGAGACCCAGTACTTC.

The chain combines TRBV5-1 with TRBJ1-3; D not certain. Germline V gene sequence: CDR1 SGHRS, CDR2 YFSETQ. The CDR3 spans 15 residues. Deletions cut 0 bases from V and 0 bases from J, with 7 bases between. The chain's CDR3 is CASSLAGDSGNTIYF. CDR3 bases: TGCGCCAGCAGCTTGGCCGGGGACTCTGGAAACACCATATATTTT.

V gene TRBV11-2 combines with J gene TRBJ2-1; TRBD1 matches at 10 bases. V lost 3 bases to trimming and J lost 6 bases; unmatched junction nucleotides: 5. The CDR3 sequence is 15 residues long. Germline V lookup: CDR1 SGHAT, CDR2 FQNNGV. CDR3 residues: CASSFGGQGVNEQFF. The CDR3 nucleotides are TGTGCCAGCAGCTTCGGAGGACAGGGGGTCAATGAGCAGTTCTTC.

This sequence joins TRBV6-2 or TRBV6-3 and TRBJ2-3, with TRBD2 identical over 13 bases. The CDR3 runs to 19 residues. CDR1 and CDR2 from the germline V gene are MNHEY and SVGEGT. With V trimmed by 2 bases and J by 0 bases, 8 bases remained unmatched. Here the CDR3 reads CASSYETSGRAGSTDTQYF. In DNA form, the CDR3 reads TGTGCCAGCAGTTACGAAACTAGCGGGAGGGCCGGTAGCACAGATACGCAGTATTTT.

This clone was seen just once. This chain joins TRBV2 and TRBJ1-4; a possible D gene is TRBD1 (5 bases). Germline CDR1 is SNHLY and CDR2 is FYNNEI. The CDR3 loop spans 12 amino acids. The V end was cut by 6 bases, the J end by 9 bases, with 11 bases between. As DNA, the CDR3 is TGTGCCAGCAGGACTGGGGGGAAAAAACTGTTTTTT. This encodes CASRTGGKKLFF.

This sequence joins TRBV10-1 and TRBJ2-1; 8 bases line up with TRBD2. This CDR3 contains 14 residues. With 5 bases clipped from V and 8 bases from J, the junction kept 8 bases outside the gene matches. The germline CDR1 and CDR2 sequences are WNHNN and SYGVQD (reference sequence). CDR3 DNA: TGCGCCAGCAGTCTAACGGGGGGGCCCCATGAGCAGTTCTTC. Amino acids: CASSLTGGPHEQFF.

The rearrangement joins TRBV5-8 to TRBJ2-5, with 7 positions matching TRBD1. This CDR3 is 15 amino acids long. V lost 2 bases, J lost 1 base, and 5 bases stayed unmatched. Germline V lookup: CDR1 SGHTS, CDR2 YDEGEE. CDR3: CASSFRGQSQETQYF. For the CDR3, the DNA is TGTGCCAGCAGCTTCCGGGGACAGAGCCAAGAGACCCAGTACTTC.

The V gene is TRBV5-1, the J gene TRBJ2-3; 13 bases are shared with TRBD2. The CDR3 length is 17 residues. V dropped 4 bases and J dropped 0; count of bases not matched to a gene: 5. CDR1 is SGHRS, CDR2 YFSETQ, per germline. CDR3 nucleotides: TGCGCCAGCAGCGCCGGACTAGCGGGGGCTAGCACAGATACGCAGTATTTT. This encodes CASSAGLAGASTDTQYF.

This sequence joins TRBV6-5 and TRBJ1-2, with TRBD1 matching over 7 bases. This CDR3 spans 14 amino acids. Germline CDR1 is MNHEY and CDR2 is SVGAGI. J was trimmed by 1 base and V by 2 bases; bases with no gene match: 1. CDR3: CASSYGDSNYGYTF. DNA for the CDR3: TGTGCCAGCAGTTACGGGGACAGTAACTATGGCTACACCTTC.

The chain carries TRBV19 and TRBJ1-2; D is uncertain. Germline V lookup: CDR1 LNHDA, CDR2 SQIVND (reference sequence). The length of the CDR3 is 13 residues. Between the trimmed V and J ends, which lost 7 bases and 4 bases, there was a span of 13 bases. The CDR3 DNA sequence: TGTGCCAGTACCCGGGAAGATAGCTATGGCTACACCTTC. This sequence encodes CASTREDSYGYTF.

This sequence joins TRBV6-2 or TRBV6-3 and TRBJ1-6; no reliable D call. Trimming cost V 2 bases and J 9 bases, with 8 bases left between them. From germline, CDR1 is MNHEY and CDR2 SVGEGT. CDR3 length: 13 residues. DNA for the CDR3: TGTGCCAGCAGTTACAGGAGGGCTTCACCCCTCCACTTT. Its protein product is CASSYRRASPLHF.

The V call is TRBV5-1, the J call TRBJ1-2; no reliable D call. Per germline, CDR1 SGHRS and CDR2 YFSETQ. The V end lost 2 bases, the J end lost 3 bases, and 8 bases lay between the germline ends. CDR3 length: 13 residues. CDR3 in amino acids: CASSFDGDYGYTF. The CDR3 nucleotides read TGCGCCAGCAGCTTCGACGGAGACTATGGCTACACCTTC.

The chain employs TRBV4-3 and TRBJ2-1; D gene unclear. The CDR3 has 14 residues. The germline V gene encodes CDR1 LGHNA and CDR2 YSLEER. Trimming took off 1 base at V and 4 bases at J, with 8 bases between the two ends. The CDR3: CASSQGVTYNEQFF. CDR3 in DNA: TGCGCCAGCAGCCAAGGCGTCACGTACAATGAGCAGTTCTTC.

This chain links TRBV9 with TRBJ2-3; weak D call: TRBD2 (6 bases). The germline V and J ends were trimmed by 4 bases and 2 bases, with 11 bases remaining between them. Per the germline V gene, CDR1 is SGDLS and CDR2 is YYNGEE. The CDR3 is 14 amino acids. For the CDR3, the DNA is TGTGCCAGCAGCCGCGGGGATTACACAGATACGCAGTATTTT. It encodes CASSRGDYTDTQYF.

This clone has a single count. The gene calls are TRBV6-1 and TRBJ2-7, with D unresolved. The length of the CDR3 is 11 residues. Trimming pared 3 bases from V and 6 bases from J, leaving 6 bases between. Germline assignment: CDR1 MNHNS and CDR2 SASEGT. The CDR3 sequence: CASSESFEQYF. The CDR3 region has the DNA TGTGCCAGCAGTGAGAGCTTCGAGCAGTACTTC.

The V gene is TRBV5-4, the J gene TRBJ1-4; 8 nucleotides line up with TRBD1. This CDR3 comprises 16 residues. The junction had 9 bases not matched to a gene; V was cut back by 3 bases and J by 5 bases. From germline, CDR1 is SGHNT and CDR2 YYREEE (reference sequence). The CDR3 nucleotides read TGTGCCAGCAGCTCAAAGCTAGGGGACAGGAATGAAAAACTGTTTTTT. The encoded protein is CASSSKLGDRNEKLFF.

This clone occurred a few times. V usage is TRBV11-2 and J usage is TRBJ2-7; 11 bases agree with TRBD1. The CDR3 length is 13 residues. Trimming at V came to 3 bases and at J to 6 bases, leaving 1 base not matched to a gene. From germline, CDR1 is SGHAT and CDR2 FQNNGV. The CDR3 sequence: CASSLDRGLEQYF. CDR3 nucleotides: TGTGCCAGCAGCTTGGACAGGGGGCTCGAGCAGTACTTC.

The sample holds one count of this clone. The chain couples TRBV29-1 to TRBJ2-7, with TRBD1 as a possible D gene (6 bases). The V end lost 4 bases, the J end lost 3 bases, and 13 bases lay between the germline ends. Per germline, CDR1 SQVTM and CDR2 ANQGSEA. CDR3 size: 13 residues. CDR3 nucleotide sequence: TGCAGCGTTGTGGGGACACCAGACTACGAGCAGTACTTC. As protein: CSVVGTPDYEQYF.

The CDR3 protein is CSASLAGSYNEQFF. The CDR3 coding sequence is TGCAGTGCTAGTTTAGCGGGAAGTTACAATGAGCAGTTCTTC. The rearrangement joins TRBV20-1 to TRBJ2-1; the match to TRBD2 covers 8 bases. Germline V CDR1 and CDR2: DFQATT, SNEGSKA (reference sequence). The CDR3 length is 14 residues. V shed 3 bases and J 4 bases; nucleotides not matched to a gene: 5.

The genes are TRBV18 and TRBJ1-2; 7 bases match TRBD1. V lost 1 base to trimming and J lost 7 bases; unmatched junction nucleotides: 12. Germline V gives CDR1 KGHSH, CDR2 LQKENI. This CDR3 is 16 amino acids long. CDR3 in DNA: TGTGCCAGCTCACCACGTACTGACAGGGAGCTAAGTGGCTACACCTTC. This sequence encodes CASSPRTDRELSGYTF.

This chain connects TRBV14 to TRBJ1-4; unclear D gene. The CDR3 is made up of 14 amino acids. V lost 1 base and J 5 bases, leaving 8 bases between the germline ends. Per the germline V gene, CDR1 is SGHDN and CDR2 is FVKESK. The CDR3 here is CASSQVRENEKLFF. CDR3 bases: TGTGCCAGCAGCCAAGTCCGGGAAAATGAAAAACTGTTTTTT.